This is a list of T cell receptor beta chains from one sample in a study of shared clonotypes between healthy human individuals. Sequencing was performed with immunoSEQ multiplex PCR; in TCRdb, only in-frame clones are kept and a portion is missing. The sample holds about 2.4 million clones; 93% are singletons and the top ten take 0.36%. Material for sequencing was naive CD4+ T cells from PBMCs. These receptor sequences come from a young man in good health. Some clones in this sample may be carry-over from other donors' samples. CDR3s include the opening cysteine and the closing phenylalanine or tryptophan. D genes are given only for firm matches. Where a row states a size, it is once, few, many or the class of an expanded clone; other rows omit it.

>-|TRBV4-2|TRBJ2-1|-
CASSQDRGEQFF
TGTGCCAGCAGCCAAGATAGGGGTGAGCAGTTCTTC
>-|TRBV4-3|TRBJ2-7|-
CASSHRFEATTPGSWYF
TGCGCCAGCAGCCATCGATTTGAGGCGACGACGCCCGGGTCATGGTACTTC
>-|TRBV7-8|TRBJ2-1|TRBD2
CASSGVPGLKTYNEQFF
TGTGCCAGCAGCGGAGTGCCGGGACTAAAGACTTACAATGAGCAGTTCTTC
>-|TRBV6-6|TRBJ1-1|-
CASTAGLEAFF
TGTGCCAGCACCGCAGGACTTGAAGCTTTCTTT
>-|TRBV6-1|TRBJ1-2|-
CASSEQTEFYGYTF
TGTGCCAGCAGTGAGCAGACGGAATTCTATGGCTACACCTTC
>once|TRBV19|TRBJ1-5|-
CASSRVGQPQHF
TGTGCCAGTAGTAGGGTTGGGCAGCCCCAGCATTTT
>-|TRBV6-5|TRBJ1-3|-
CASRRGRDTGNTIYF
TGTGCCAGCAGAAGAGGCCGGGACACTGGAAACACCATATATTTT
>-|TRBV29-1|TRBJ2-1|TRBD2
CSVEDPSGRTWDEQFF
TGCAGCGTTGAAGATCCAAGCGGGAGGACGTGGGATGAGCAGTTCTTC
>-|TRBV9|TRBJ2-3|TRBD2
CASTRGGTSPDTQYF
TGTGCCAGCACCCGAGGAGGGACTAGCCCAGATACGCAGTATTTT
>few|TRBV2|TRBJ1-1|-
CAEEDTEAFF
TGTGCGGAAGAGGACACTGAAGCTTTCTTT
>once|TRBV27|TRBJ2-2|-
CASTRVWTNTGELFF
TGTGCCAGCACCCGTGTTTGGACCAACACCGGGGAGCTGTTTTTT
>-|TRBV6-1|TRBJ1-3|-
CASRGTVSGNTIYF
TGTGCCAGCAGGGGGACGGTTTCTGGAAACACCATATATTTT
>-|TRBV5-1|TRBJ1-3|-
CASSKGDTGNTIYF
TGCGCCAGCAGCAAAGGGGACACTGGAAACACCATATATTTT